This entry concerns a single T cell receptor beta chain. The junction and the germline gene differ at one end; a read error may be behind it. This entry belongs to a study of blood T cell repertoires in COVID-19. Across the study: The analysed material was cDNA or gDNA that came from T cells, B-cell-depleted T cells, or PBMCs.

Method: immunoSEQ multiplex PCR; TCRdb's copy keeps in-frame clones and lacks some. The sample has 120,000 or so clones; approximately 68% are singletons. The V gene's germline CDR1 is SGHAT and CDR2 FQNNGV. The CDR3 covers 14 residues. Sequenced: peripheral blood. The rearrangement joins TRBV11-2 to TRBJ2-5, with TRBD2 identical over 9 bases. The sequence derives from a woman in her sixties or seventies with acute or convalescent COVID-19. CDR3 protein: CAGSQAGGPETQYF. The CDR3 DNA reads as TGTGCCGGCAGCCAAGCGGGGGGCCCGGAGACCCAGTACTTC.